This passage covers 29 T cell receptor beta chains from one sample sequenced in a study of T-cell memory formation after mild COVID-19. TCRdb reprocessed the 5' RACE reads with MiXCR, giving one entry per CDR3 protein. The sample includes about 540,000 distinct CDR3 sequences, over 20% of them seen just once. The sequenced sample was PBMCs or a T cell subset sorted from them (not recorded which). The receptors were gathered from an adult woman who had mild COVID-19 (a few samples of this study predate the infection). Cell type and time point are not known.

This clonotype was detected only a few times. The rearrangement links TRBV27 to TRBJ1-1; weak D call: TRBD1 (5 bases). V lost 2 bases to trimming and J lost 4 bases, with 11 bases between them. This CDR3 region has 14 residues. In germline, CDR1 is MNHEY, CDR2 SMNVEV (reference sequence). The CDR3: CASSLMGVSTEAFF. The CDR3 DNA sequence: TGTGCCAGCAGTTTAATGGGGGTCTCCACTGAAGCTTTCTTT.

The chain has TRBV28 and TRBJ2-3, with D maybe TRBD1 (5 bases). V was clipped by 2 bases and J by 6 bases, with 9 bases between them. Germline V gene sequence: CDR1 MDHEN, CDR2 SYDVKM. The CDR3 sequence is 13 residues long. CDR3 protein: CASSLGASDTQYF. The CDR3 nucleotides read TGTGCCAGCAGTTTAGGGGCGTCTGATACGCAGTATTTT.

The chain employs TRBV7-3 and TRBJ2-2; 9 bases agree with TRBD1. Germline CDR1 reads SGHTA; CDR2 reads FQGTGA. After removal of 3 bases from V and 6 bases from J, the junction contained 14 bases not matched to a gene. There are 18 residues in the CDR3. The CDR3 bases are TGTGCCAGCAGCTTTTCTGGGTGGGGACAGGGTGTCCCCGGGGAGCTGTTTTTT. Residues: CASSFSGWGQGVPGELFF.

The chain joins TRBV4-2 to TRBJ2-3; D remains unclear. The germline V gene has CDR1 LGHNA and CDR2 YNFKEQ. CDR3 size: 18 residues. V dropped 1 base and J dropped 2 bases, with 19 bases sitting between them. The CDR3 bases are TGTGCCAGCAGCCAAGTCGGGCCCCCGTACGTAGCCACAGATACGCAGTATTTT. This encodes CASSQVGPPYVATDTQYF.

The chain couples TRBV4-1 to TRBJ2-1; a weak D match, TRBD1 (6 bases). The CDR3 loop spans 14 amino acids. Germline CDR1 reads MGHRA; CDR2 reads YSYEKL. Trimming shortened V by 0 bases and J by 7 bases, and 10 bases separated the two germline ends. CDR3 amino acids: CASSQDVGANEQFF. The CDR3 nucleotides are TGCGCCAGCAGCCAAGATGTGGGGGCGAATGAGCAGTTCTTC.

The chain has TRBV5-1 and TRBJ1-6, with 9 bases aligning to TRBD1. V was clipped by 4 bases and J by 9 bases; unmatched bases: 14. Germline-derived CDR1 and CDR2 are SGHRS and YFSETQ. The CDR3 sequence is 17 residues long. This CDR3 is CASSPSSGTGKLSPLHF. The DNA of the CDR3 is TGCGCCAGCAGCCCGTCTTCCGGGACAGGGAAACTTTCACCCCTCCACTTT.

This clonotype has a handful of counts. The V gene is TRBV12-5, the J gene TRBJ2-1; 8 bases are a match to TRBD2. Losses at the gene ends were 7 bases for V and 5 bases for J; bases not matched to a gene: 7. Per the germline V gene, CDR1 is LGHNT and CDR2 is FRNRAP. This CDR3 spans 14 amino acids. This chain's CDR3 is CASAVAGQDNEQFF. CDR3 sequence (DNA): TGTGCTAGTGCCGTAGCGGGGCAGGACAATGAGCAGTTCTTC.

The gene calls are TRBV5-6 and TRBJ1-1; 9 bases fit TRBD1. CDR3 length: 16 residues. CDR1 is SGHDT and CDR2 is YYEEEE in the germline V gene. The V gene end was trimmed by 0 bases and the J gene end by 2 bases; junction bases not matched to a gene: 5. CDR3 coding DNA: TGTGCCAGCAGCTTGGGGCCGACAGGGGGTAACACTGAAGCTTTCTTT. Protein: CASSLGPTGGNTEAFF.

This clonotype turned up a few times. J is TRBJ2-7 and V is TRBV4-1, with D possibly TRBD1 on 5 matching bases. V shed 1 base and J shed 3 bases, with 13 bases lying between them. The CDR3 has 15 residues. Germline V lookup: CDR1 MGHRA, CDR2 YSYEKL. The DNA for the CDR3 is TGCGCCAGCAGCCAAGGCCACTCAGGGATCTACGAGCAGTACTTC. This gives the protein CASSQGHSGIYEQYF.

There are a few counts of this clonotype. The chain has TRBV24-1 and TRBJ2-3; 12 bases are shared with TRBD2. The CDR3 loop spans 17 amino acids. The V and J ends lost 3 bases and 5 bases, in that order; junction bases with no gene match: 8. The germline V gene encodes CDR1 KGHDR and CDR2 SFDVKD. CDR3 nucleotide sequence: TGTGCCACCAGTGATCCGACTAGCGGGAGAACTCAAGATACGCAGTATTTT. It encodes CATSDPTSGRTQDTQYF.

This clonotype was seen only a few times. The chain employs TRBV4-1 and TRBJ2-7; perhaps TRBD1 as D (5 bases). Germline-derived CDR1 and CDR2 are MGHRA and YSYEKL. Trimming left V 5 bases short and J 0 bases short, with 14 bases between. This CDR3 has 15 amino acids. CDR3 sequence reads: CASSSNPDSSYEQYF. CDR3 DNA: TGCGCCAGCAGCTCTAACCCCGACAGCTCCTACGAGCAGTACTTC.

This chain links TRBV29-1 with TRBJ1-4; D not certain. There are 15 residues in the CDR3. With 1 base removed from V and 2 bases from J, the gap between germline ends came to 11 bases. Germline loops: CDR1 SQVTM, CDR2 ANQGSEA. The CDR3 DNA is TGCAGCGTTGAAGTCCCACACCTGACTAATGAAAAACTGTTTTTT. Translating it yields CSVEVPHLTNEKLFF.

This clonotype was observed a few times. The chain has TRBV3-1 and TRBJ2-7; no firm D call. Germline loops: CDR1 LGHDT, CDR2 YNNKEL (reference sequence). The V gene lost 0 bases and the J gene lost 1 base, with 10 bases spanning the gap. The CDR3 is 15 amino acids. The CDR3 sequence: CASSQEYRLSYEQYF. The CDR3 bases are TGTGCCAGCAGCCAAGAATATCGACTTTCCTACGAGCAGTACTTC.

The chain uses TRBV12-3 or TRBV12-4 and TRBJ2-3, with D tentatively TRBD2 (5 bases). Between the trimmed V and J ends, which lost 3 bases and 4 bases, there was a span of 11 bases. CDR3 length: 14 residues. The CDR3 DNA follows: TGTGCCAGCAGTTTCAGCACTAGTTCAGATACGCAGTATTTT. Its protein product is CASSFSTSSDTQYF.

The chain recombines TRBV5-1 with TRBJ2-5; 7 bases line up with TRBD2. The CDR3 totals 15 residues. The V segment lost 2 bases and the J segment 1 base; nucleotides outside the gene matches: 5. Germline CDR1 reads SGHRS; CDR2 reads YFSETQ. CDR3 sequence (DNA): TGCGCCAGCAGCTTCGTCGGGAGGCCCCAAGAGACCCAGTACTTC. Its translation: CASSFVGRPQETQYF.

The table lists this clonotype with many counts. For the CDR3, the DNA is TGTGCCATCAGTGAGTCGAGGGGACGGAGCACCTATGGCTACACCTTC. It is translated as CAISESRGRSTYGYTF. The chain is built from TRBV10-3 and TRBJ1-2; D perhaps matches TRBD1 (5 bases). Trimming removed 0 bases from V and 4 bases from J, with 15 bases in between. The germline gives CDR1 ENHRY, CDR2 SYGVKD. The CDR3 contains 16 residues.

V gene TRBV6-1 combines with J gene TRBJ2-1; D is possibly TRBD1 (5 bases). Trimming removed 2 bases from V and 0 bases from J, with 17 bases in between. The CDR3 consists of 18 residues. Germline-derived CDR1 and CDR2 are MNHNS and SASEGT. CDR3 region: CASSEFFFGARSYNEQFF. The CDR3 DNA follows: TGTGCCAGCAGTGAATTCTTTTTTGGGGCCCGCTCCTACAATGAGCAGTTCTTC.

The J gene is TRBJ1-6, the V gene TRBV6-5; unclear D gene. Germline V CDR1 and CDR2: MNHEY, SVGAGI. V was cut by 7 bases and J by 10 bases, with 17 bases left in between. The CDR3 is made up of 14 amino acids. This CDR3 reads CASTNPDQRSPLHF. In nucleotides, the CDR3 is TGTGCCAGCACAAATCCGGACCAGAGGTCACCCCTCCACTTT.

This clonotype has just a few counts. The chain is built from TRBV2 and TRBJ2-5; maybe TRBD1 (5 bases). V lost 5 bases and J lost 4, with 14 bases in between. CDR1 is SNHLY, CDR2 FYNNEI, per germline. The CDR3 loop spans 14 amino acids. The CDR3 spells CASSLRQYIETQYF. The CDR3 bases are TGTGCCAGCAGTCTGCGACAGTATATAGAGACCCAGTACTTC.

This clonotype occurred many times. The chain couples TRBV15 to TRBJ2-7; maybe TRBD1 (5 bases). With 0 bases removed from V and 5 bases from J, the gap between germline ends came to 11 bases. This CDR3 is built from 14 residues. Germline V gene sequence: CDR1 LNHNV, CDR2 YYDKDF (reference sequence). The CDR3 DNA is TGTGCCACCAGCAGAGATGTGGGGCCCAACGAGCAGTACTTC. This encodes CATSRDVGPNEQYF.

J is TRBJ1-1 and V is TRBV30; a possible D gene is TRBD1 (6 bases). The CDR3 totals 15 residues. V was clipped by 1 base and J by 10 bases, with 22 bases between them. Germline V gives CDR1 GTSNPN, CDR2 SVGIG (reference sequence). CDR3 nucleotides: TGTGCCTGGAGTGGTATTGGGTTCCTGGGGGCGGGAGCTTTCTTT. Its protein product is CAWSGIGFLGAGAFF.

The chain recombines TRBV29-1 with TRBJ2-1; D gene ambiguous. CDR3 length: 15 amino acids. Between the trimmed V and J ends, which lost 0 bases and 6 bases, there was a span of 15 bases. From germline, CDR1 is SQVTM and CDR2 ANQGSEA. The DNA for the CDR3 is TGCAGCGTTGAAGAAGGAGACTTGACCCGCAATGAGCAGTTCTTC. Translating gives CSVEEGDLTRNEQFF.

The CDR3 is CASSEYPPRLREGNEQFF. The CDR3 bases are TGTGCCAGCAGTGAATACCCCCCTAGGTTGCGGGAGGGTAATGAGCAGTTCTTC. The chain joins TRBV25-1 to TRBJ2-1; the match to TRBD2 covers 9 bases. CDR3 length: 18 residues. V dropped 0 bases and J dropped 7; count of bases not matched to a gene: 13. The germline V gene has CDR1 MGHDK and CDR2 SYGVNS. Variable domain in full (rest from reference TRBV25-1 and TRBJ2-1): EADIYQTPRYLVIGTGKKITLECSQTMGHDKMYWYQQDPGMELHLIHYSYGVNSTEKGDLSSESTVSRIRTEHFPLTLESARPSHTSQYLCASSEYPPRLREGNEQFFGPGTRLTVL.

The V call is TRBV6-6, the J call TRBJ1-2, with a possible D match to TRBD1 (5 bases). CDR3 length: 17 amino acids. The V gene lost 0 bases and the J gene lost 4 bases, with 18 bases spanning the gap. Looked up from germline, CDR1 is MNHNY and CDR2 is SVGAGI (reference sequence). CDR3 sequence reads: CASSYSESGRVRYGYTF. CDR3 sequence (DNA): TGTGCCAGCAGTTACTCGGAGTCAGGCAGGGTTCGCTATGGCTACACCTTC.

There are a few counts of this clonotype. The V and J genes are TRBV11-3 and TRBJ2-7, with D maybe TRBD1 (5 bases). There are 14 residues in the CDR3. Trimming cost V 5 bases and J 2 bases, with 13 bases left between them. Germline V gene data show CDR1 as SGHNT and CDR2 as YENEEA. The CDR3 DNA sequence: TGTGCCAGCAGCCCCCAGGGTAGTCCCTACGAGCAGTACTTC. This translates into CASSPQGSPYEQYF.

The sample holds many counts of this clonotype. The CDR3 loop reads CASSQGTGGAYEQYF. As DNA, the CDR3 is TGTGCCAGCAGCCAAGGGACAGGGGGCGCGTACGAGCAGTACTTC. The rearrangement uses TRBV7-6 and TRBJ2-7; TRBD1 matches at 12 bases. This CDR3 has 15 amino acids. The V segment lost 5 bases and the J segment 4 bases; nucleotides outside the gene matches: 6. Per the germline V gene, CDR1 is SGHVS and CDR2 is FNYEAQ.

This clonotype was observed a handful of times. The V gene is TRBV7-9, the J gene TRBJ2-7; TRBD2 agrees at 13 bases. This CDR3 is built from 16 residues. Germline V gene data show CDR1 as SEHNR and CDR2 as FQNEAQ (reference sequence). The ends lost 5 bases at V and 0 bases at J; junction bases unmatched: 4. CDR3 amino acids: CASSTGLAGVSYEQYF. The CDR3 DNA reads TGTGCCAGCAGCACTGGACTAGCGGGGGTCTCCTACGAGCAGTACTTC. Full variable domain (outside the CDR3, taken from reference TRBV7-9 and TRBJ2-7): DTGVSQNPRHKITKRGQNVTFRCDPISEHNRLYWYRQTLGQGPEFLTYFQNEAQLEKSRLLSDRFSAERPKGSFSTLEIQRTEQGDSAMYLCASSTGLAGVSYEQYFGPGTRLTVT.

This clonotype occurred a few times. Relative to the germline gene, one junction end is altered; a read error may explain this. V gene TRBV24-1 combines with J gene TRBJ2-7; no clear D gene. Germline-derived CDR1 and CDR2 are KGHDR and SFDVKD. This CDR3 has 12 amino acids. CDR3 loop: CATSDKSSGTFF. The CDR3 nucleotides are TGTGCCACCAGTGATAAGTCCTCTGGAACTTTCTTC.

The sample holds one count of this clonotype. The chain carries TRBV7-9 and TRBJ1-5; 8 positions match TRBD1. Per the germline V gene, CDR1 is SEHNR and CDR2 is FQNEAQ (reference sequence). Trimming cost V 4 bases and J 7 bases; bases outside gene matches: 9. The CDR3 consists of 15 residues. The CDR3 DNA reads TGTGCCAGCAGCTCGGCGACAGGGGTCGGGCAGCCCCAGCATTTT. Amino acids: CASSSATGVGQPQHF. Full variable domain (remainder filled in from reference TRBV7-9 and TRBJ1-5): DTGVSQNPRHKITKRGQNVTFRCDPISEHNRLYWYRQTLGQGPEFLTYFQNEAQLEKSRLLSDRFSAERPKGSFSTLEIQRTEQGDSAMYLCASSSATGVGQPQHFGDGTRLSIL.